These 19 T cell receptor beta chains came from one sample sequenced in a study of spatial heterogeneity in lung cancer. This sample's time point: sample taken at primary tumor resection. TCRs were sequenced from unsorted whole RNA of tumor, nontumor lung or PBMC. MiXCR was run by TCRdb on the 5' RACE reads, yielding one entry per CDR3 protein. The data hold around 40,000 distinct CDR3 sequences, with under 7% observed a single time. The source was PBMCs, collected at surgery. These TCRs come from a male donor with early-stage non-small cell lung cancer.

This clonotype was recorded many times. The CDR3 sequence: CASSIRTSGTDTQYF. For the CDR3, the DNA is TGCGCCAGCAGCATTAGGACTAGCGGCACAGATACGCAGTATTTT. V and J are TRBV5-1 and TRBJ2-3, with 9 bases aligning to TRBD2. The junction had 4 bases not matched to a gene; V was cut back by 4 bases and J by 1 base. This CDR3 is built from 15 residues. The V gene's germline CDR1 is SGHRS and CDR2 YFSETQ. Together with reference TRBV5-1 and TRBJ2-3, the CDR3 gives the full variable domain: KAGVTQTPRYLIKTRGQQVTLSCSPISGHRSVSWYQQTPGQGLQFLFEYFSETQRNKGNFPGRFSGRQFSNSRSEMNVSTLELGDSALYLCASSIRTSGTDTQYFGPGTRLTVL.

This chain joins TRBV7-2 and TRBJ2-1, with 7 positions matching TRBD2. There are 15 residues in the CDR3. The germline CDR1 and CDR2 sequences are SGHTA and FQGNSA. V trimming: 3 bases; J trimming: 4 bases; junction bases outside the gene matches: 6. This CDR3 is CASSLGGMGYNEQFF. The CDR3 DNA is TGTGCCAGCAGCTTGGGGGGGATGGGATACAATGAGCAGTTCTTC.

This clonotype occurred many times. The chain is built from TRBV20-1 and TRBJ2-3; D is perhaps TRBD2 (5 bases). Deletions cut 5 bases from V and 2 bases from J, with 8 bases between. The CDR3 is made up of 12 amino acids. In germline, CDR1 is DFQATT, CDR2 SNEGSKA (reference sequence). CDR3: CSAPGNTDTQYF. CDR3 bases: TGCAGTGCTCCCGGGAACACAGATACGCAGTATTTT.

This clonotype was recorded at least ten times. This chain joins TRBV7-6 and TRBJ1-1, with 7 bases that match TRBD1. Germline CDR1 reads SGHVS; CDR2 reads FNYEAQ. The CDR3 length is 13 residues. Losses at the gene ends were 5 bases for V and 8 bases for J; bases not matched to a gene: 8. CDR3 sequence reads: CASSQGGSLEAFF. CDR3 nucleotides: TGTGCCAGCAGCCAGGGGGGCTCCCTCGAAGCTTTCTTT.

This clonotype was seen a few times. The rearrangement joins TRBV7-3 to TRBJ1-6; D gene unclear. The CDR3 length is 13 residues. Germline V lookup: CDR1 SGHTA, CDR2 FQGTGA. The germline V and J ends were trimmed by 6 bases and 9 bases, with 12 bases remaining between them. The CDR3 protein is CASSELEGSPLHF. The CDR3 DNA follows: TGTGCCAGCAGTGAATTAGAAGGTTCACCCCTCCACTTT.

This clonotype was detected many times. The chain couples TRBV11-2 to TRBJ1-1, with D uncertain. This CDR3 has 16 residues. The germline V gene encodes CDR1 SGHAT and CDR2 FQNNGV. Trimming took 3 bases from V and 0 from J, leaving 14 bases between them. The chain's CDR3 is CASSLRFGVLNTEAFF. In DNA, the CDR3 is TGTGCCAGCAGCTTGAGGTTCGGGGTTTTGAACACTGAAGCTTTCTTT.

This clonotype was seen many times. The chain recombines TRBV4-1 with TRBJ1-2, with no clear D. Germline values: CDR1 MGHRA, CDR2 YSYEKL. V lost 0 bases to trimming and J lost 8 bases, with 10 bases between them. This CDR3 region has 13 residues. The CDR3 sequence is CASSQEPLGGYTF. In DNA, the CDR3 is TGCGCCAGCAGCCAAGAACCTCTGGGGGGCTACACCTTC.

This clonotype was seen ten or more times. This chain links TRBV20-1 with TRBJ2-7; D is uncertain. The germline V gene has CDR1 DFQATT and CDR2 SNEGSKA (reference sequence). With 2 bases removed from V and 4 bases from J, the gap between germline ends came to 21 bases. This CDR3 comprises 16 residues. The CDR3 spells CSARLPPGYSRYEQYF. The DNA for the CDR3 is TGCAGTGCTAGACTACCTCCGGGCTACAGCCGGTACGAGCAGTACTTC.

This chain uses TRBV11-2 with TRBJ2-1; D is ambiguous. CDR1 is SGHAT, CDR2 FQNNGV, per germline. V lost 4 bases and J 7 bases, leaving 14 bases between the germline ends. The CDR3 is 14 residues long. Here the CDR3 reads CASSSLGMNNEQFF. The CDR3, as DNA: TGTGCCAGCAGCTCCCTAGGGATGAATAATGAGCAGTTCTTC.

The chain employs TRBV3-1 and TRBJ2-7, with 9 bases identical to TRBD2. Trimming took 6 bases from V and 5 from J; bases not matched to a gene: 8. The CDR3 length is 14 residues. CDR1 is LGHDT and CDR2 is YNNKEL in the germline V gene (reference sequence). CDR3 coding DNA: TGTGCCAGCAGGGCCGCGGGGGGGCCCCACGAGCAGTACTTC. This gives the protein CASRAAGGPHEQYF.

This clonotype was detected only a few times. This chain joins TRBV27 and TRBJ2-1; D is uncertain. Deletions cut 6 bases from V and 8 bases from J, with 11 bases between. CDR3 length: 12 residues. From germline, CDR1 is MNHEY and CDR2 SMNVEV (reference sequence). CDR3 in amino acids: CASSPGGHEQFF. The CDR3 nucleotides are TGTGCCAGCAGCCCGGGTGGGCATGAGCAGTTCTTC.

This clonotype has just a few counts. The V and J genes are TRBV20-1 and TRBJ1-5; D gene unclear. This CDR3 is 15 amino acids long. V was shortened by 2 bases and J by 10 bases, with 21 bases between the two germline ends. CDR1 is DFQATT and CDR2 is SNEGSKA in the germline V gene (reference sequence). CDR3 sequence reads: CSARPGPSQSSPQHF. For the CDR3, the DNA is TGCAGTGCTAGACCTGGGCCGTCCCAGTCCTCTCCCCAGCATTTT.

This clonotype has only a few counts. J is TRBJ1-1 and V is TRBV19; no definite D call. The V gene's germline CDR1 is LNHDA and CDR2 SQIVND (reference sequence). The CDR3 is 13 residues long. With 3 bases removed from V and 1 base from J, the gap between germline ends came to 6 bases. The CDR3 sequence: CASSINWNTEAFF. In DNA, the CDR3 is TGTGCCAGTAGTATCAATTGGAACACTGAAGCTTTCTTT.

In this sample, this clonotype turned up many times. This sequence joins TRBV6-5 and TRBJ2-5; 13 bases fit TRBD2. The CDR3 sequence is 17 residues long. Looked up from germline, CDR1 is MNHEY and CDR2 is SVGAGI. With V trimmed by 6 bases and J by 0 bases, 7 bases remained unmatched. CDR3 sequence reads: CASRPGTSGDYQETQYF. The CDR3 DNA follows: TGTGCCAGCAGGCCCGGGACTAGCGGGGATTACCAAGAGACCCAGTACTTC.

In its sample, this clonotype was seen many times. CDR3 in DNA: TGCAGTGCTGGTTACAGGGATTGGGATCAGCCCCAGCATTTT. Its protein product is CSAGYRDWDQPQHF. This chain connects TRBV20-1 to TRBJ1-5, with TRBD1 as a possible D gene (6 bases). This CDR3 spans 14 amino acids. V was clipped by 5 bases and J by 5 bases, with 16 bases between them. Germline V gene data show CDR1 as DFQATT and CDR2 as SNEGSKA (reference sequence).

This clonotype was picked up many times. The V and J genes are TRBV20-1 and TRBJ1-5, with 7 bases fitting TRBD1. The V gene's germline CDR1 is DFQATT and CDR2 SNEGSKA (reference sequence). This CDR3 comprises 13 residues. Trimming cost V 5 bases and J 7 bases; bases outside gene matches: 8. This CDR3 reads CSAETGDAQPQHF. The CDR3, as DNA: TGCAGTGCTGAAACAGGGGATGCGCAGCCCCAGCATTTT.

This clonotype showed up just a few times. This chain joins TRBV2 and TRBJ2-5, with D unclear. The V gene's germline CDR1 is SNHLY and CDR2 FYNNEI. This CDR3 is 12 amino acids long. V lost 7 bases and J 4 bases, leaving 10 bases between the germline ends. The CDR3 loop is CASKLRGETQYF. For the CDR3, the DNA is TGTGCCAGCAAGCTTAGAGGAGAGACCCAGTACTTC.

V and J are TRBV12-3 or TRBV12-4 and TRBJ2-7; D gene unclear. The V end was cut by 6 bases, the J end by 1 base, with 10 bases between. The length of the CDR3 is 13 residues. The CDR3 is CASSKQLSYEQYF. As DNA, the CDR3 is TGTGCCAGCAGCAAACAGCTATCCTACGAGCAGTACTTC.

This clonotype occurred many times. The J gene is TRBJ2-3, the V gene TRBV12-3 or TRBV12-4; 8 positions agree with TRBD1. Trimming took 3 bases from V and 2 from J; bases not matched to a gene: 13. The CDR3 spans 18 residues. The CDR3 spells CASSFSRGRSGHTDTQYF. The CDR3 DNA sequence: TGTGCCAGCAGTTTTTCCAGGGGGCGGAGCGGGCACACAGATACGCAGTATTTT.